This entry features one T cell receptor (beta chain) sequence. Antigen: not known. This sample is drawn from a study of CD8 T cells in Susac syndrome. Notes on the study in general: As the study acknowledged, the number of individuals in its TCR sequencing and HLA analysis was relatively small.

This CDR3 is built from 18 residues. V was pared by 6 bases and J by 7 bases, with 30 bases between. Per germline, CDR1 SNHLY and CDR2 FYNNEI. Purification of the CD8+ and CD4+ T cells relied on negative isolation, and TEMRA cells underwent FACS enrichment. When the RNA was reverse transcribed, random hexamers were used with an input of 0.5 to 1 ug. The TCR beta CDR3 was amplified by immunoSEQ multiplex PCR across 54 Vbeta, 13 Jbeta. TCRdb called the immunoSEQ multiplex PCR reads again in MiXCR, with one record for every CDR3 protein. The sample includes over 300,000 distinct CDR3 sequences, under 95% of them seen just once.

The specimen sequenced was CD4+ T cells from PBMCs. The sequence was obtained from a human donor with multiple sclerosis. The genes are TRBV2 and TRBJ1-2; possible D gene TRBD1, 5 bases. This chain's CDR3 is CASSKFQGRRSVGFGYTF. The CDR3 DNA reads TGTGCCAGCAGCAAGTTTCAGGGCAGGAGGTCTGTCGGTTTTGGCTACACCTTC.